The source of this TCR beta chain is a study of blood T cell repertoires in COVID-19. The overall study: Material from acute and convalescent COVID-19 was sourced from the United States, Italy and Spain. The analysed material was cDNA or gDNA that came from T cells, B-cell-depleted T cells, or PBMCs.

The data were produced by immunoSEQ multiplex PCR, yet TCRdb's version contains in-frame clones alone and is incomplete. The sample holds 100,000 or so clones, 65% to 90% seen once. This CDR3 spans 17 amino acids. V trimming: 4 bases; J trimming: 0 bases; junction bases outside the gene matches: 8. Germline V gene sequence: CDR1 SGHNT, CDR2 YYREEE (reference sequence). This receptor was taken from a man aged 55 to 70 with acute or convalescent COVID-19. Sample: peripheral blood. V usage is TRBV5-4 and J usage is TRBJ2-5; 11 bases fit TRBD2. The CDR3 DNA is TGTGCCAGCAGCGATGGGGCTAGCGGGGGGTACCAAGAGACCCAGTACTTC. Translating gives CASSDGASGGYQETQYF.